This T cell receptor (beta chain) derives from a study of molecular identifiers for immune sequencing clone quantification. This clonotype was counted at least ten times. V lost 11 bases and J lost 0, with 5 bases in between. CDR3 length: 11 residues. Each CDR3 protein gets one entry after TCRdb re-called the PCR reads with MiXCR. The table includes 88,000 or so distinct CDR3 sequences, roughly a fifth detected once. The sequenced sample was naive CD8+ T cells from blood, with Jurkat cell RNA spiked in. The subset denotes: FACS-sorted CD8+CD4-CCR7+CD45RA+ naive T cells. V usage is TRBV12-3 or TRBV12-4 and J usage is TRBJ1-3; D call uncertain. The origin of this receptor is a human donor in good health. Some libraries in this study had Jurkat cell RNA spiked in. The CDR3 sequence is CAHSSGNTIYF. The CDR3 nucleotides read TGTGCCCATAGCTCTGGAAACACCATATATTTT.